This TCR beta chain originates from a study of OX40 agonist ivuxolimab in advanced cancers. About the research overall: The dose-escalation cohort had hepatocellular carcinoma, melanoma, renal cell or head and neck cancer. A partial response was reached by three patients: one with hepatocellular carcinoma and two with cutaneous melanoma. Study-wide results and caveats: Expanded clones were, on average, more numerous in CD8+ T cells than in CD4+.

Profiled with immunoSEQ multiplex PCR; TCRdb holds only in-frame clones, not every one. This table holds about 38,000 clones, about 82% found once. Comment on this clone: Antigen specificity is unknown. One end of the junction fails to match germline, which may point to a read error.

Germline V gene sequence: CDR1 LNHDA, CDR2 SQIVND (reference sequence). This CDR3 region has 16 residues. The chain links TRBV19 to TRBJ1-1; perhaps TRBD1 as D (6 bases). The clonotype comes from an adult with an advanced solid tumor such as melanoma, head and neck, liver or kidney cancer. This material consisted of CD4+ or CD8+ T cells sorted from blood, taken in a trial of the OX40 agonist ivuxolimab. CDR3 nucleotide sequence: TGTGCCAGTGGTATACTGAGACAGGCCATGAACACTGAAGCTTTCTTT. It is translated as CASGILRQAMNTEAFF.